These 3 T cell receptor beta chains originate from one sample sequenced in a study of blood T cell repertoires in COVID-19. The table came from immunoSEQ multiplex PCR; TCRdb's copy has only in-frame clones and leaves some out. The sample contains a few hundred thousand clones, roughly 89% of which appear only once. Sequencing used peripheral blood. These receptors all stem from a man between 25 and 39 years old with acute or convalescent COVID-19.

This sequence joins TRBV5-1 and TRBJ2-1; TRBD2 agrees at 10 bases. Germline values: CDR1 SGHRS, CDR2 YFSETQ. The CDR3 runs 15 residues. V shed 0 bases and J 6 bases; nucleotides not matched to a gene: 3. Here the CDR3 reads CASSLGGTSANEQFF. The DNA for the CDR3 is TGCGCCAGCAGCTTGGGAGGGACTAGCGCCAATGAGCAGTTCTTC.

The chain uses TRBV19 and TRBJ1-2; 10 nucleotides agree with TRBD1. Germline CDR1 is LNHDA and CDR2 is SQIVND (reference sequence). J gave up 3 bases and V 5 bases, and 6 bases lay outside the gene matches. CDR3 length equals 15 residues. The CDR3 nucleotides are TGTGCCAGTAGTTCCCGGGACAGGGGCTACTATGGCTACACCTTC. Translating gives CASSSRDRGYYGYTF.

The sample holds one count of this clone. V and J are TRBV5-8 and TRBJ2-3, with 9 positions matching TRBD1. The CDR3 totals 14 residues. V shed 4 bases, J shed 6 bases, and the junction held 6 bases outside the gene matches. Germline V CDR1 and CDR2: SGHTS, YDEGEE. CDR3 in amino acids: CASSLQGAGDTQYF. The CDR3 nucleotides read TGTGCCAGCAGCCTACAGGGGGCTGGGGATACGCAGTATTTT.